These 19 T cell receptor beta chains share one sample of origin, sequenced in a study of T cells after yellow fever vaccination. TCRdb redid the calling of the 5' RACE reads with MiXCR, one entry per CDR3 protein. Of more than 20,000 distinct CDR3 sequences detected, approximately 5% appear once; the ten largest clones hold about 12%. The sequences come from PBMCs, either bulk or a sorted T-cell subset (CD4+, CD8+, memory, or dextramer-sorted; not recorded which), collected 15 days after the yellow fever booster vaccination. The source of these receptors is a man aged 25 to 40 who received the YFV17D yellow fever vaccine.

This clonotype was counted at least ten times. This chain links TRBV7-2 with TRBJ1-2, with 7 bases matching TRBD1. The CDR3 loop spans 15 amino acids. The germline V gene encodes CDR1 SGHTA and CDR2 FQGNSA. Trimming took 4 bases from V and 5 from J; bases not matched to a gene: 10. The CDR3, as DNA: TGTGCCAGCAGCTCCCGACAGGGTGTGGGGTATGGCTACACCTTC. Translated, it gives CASSSRQGVGYGYTF.

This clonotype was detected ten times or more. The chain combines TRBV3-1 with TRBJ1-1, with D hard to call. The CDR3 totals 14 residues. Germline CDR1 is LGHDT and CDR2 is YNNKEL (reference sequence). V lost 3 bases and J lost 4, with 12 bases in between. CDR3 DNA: TGTGCCAGCAGCCACCCCGACGGCATCACTGAAGCTTTCTTT. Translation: CASSHPDGITEAFF.

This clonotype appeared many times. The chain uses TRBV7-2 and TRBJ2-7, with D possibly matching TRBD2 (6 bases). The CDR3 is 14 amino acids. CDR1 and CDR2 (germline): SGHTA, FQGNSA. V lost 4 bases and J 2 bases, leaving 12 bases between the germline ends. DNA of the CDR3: TGTGCCAGCAGCTGGGGGGAGTTGGCCTACGAGCAGTACTTC. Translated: CASSWGELAYEQYF. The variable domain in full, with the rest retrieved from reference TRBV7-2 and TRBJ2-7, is GAGVSQSPSNKVTEKGKDVELRCDPISGHTALYWYRQSLGQGLEFLIYFQGNSAPDKSGLPSDRFSAERTGGSVSTLTIQRTQQEDSAVYLCASSWGELAYEQYFGPGTRLTVT.

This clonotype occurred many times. CDR3 nucleotide sequence: TGCGCCAGCAGCTTGGGCGGGGGACCCTACGAGCAGTACTTC. Encoded protein: CASSLGGGPYEQYF. The chain has TRBV5-1 and TRBJ2-7; the match to TRBD2 covers 7 bases. The CDR3 totals 14 residues. V lost 0 bases, J lost 2 bases, and 2 bases stayed unmatched. Germline values: CDR1 SGHRS, CDR2 YFSETQ.

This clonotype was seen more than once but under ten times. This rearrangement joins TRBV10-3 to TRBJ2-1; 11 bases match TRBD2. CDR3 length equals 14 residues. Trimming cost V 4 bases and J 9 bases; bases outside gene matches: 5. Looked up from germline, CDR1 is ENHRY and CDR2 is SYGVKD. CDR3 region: CAISGLAGGREQFF. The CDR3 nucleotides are TGTGCCATCAGTGGGCTAGCGGGAGGACGTGAGCAGTTCTTC.

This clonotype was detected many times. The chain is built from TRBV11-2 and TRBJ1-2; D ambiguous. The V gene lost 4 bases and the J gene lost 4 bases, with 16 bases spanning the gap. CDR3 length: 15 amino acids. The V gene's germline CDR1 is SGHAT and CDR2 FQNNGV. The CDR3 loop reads CASSSGGRRTYGYTF. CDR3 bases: TGTGCCAGCAGCTCAGGCGGCAGGCGCACCTATGGCTACACCTTC.

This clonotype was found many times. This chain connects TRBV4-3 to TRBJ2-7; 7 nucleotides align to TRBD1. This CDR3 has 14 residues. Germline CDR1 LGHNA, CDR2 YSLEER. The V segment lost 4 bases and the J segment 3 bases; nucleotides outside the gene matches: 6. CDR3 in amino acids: CASSPSRGLYEQYF. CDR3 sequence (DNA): TGCGCCAGCAGCCCAAGTAGGGGGCTCTACGAGCAGTACTTC.

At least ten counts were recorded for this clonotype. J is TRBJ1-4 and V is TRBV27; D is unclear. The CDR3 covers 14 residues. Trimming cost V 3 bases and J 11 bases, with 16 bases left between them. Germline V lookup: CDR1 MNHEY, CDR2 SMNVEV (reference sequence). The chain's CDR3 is CASSFTSASRKLFF. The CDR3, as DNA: TGTGCCAGCAGTTTCACCTCGGCCAGCCGGAAACTGTTTTTT.

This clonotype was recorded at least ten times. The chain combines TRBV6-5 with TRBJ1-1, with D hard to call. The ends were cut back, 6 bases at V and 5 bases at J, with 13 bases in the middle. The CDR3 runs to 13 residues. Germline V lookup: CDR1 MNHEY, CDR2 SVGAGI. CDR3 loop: CASRGRVGTEAFF. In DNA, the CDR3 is TGTGCCAGCAGGGGAAGAGTTGGAACTGAAGCTTTCTTT.

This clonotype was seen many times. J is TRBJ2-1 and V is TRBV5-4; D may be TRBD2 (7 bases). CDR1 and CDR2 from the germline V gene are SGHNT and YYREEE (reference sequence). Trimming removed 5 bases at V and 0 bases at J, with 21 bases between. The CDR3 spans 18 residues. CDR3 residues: CASSFSREGVISYNEQFF. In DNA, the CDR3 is TGTGCCAGCAGTTTTTCTAGGGAGGGGGTTATCTCCTACAATGAGCAGTTCTTC.

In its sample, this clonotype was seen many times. The CDR3 sequence: CASSQVGSYNEQFF. The CDR3 DNA is TGTGCCAGCAGCCAAGTGGGCTCCTACAATGAGCAGTTCTTC. The J gene is TRBJ2-1, the V gene TRBV14; D is uncertain. Germline V gives CDR1 SGHDN, CDR2 FVKESK. V shed 1 base and J shed 0 bases, with 4 bases lying between them. The CDR3 extends over 14 amino acids.

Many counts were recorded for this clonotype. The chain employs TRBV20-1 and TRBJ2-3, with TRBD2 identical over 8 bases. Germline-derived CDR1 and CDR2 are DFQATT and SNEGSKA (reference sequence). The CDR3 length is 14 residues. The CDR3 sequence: CSPTVSGSSDTQYF. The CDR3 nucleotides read TGCAGCCCGACCGTAAGCGGGAGTTCAGATACGCAGTATTTT.

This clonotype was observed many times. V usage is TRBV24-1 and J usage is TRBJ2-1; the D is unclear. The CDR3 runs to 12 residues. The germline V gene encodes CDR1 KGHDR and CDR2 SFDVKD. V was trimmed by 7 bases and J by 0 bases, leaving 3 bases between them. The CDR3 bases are TGTGCCACCAGAAACTCCTACAATGAGCAGTTCTTC. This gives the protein CATRNSYNEQFF.

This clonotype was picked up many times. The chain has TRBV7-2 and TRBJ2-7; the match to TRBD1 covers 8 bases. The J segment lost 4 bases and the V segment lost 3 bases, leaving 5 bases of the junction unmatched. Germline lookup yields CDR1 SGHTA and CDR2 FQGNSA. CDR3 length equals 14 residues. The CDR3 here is CASSFQGAGYEQYF. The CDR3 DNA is TGTGCCAGCAGCTTTCAGGGGGCAGGGTACGAGCAGTACTTC.

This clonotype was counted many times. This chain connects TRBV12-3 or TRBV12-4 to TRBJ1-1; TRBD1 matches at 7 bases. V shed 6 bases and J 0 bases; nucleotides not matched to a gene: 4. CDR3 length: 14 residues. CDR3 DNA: TGTGCCAGCAGATCGACAGGGATGAACACTGAAGCTTTCTTT. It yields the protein CASRSTGMNTEAFF.

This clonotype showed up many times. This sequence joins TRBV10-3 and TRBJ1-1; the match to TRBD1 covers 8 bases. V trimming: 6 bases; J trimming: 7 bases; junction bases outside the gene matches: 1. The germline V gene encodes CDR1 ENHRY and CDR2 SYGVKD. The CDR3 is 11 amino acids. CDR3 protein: CAIRDRVEAFF. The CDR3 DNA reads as TGTGCCATCAGGGACAGGGTTGAAGCTTTCTTT.

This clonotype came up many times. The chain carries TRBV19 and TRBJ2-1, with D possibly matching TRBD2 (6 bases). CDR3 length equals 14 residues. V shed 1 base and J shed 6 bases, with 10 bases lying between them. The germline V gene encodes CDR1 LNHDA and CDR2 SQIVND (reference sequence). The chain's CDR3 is CASSIGGGSNEQFF. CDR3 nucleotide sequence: TGTGCCAGTAGTATAGGAGGAGGGAGCAATGAGCAGTTCTTC. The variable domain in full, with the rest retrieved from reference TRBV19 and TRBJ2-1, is DGGITQSPKYLFRKEGQNVTLSCEQNLNHDAMYWYRQDPGQGLRLIYYSQIVNDFQKGDIAEGYSVSREKKESFPLTVTSAQKNPTAFYLCASSIGGGSNEQFFGPGTRLTVL.

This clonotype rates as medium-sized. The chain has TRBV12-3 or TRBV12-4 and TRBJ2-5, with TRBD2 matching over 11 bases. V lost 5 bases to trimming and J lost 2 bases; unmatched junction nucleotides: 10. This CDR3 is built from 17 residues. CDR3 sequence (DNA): TGTGCCAGCAGTCCCGGGGGGCTAGCGGGAGGACAAGAGACCCAGTACTTC. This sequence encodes CASSPGGLAGGQETQYF.

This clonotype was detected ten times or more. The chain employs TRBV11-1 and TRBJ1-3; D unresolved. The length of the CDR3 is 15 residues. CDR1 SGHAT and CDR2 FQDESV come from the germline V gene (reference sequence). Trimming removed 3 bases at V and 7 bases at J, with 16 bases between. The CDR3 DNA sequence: TGTGCCAGCAGCTTGGCGGCAGCACCGGGTAACACCATATATTTT. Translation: CASSLAAAPGNTIYF.